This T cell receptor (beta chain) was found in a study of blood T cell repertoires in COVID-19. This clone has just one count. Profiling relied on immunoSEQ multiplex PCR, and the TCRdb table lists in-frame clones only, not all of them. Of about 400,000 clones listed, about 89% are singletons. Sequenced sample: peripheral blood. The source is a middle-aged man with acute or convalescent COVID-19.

The CDR3: CASSRGTGTNYGYTF. The CDR3 DNA reads TGTGCCAGCAGCAGAGGGACAGGGACTAACTATGGCTACACCTTC. This chain joins TRBV7-9 and TRBJ1-2; 9 nucleotides align to TRBD1. V was pared by 5 bases and J by 0 bases, with 4 bases of the junction left unmatched. The CDR3 consists of 15 residues. Germline V lookup: CDR1 SEHNR, CDR2 FQNEAQ (reference sequence). Full variable domain (outside the CDR3, taken from reference TRBV7-9 and TRBJ1-2): DTGVSQNPRHKITKRGQNVTFRCDPISEHNRLYWYRQTLGQGPEFLTYFQNEAQLEKSRLLSDRFSAERPKGSFSTLEIQRTEQGDSAMYLCASSRGTGTNYGYTFGSGTRLTVV.